Each of the 20 T cell receptor beta chains below was sequenced from the same sample in a study of radiotherapy plus CTLA-4 blockade in lung cancer. TCRdb's table, derived via immunoSEQ multiplex PCR, lists solely in-frame clones and lacks some. The profile shows 95,000 to 150,000 clones, around 90% of them singletons. Sequencing was performed on peripheral blood, taken from a patient treated with radiotherapy plus ipilimumab. Receptors were obtained from a human donor with non-small cell lung cancer that progressed on radiotherapy plus ipilimumab.

The genes are TRBV6-6 and TRBJ1-1, with D possibly TRBD1 on 5 matching bases. CDR1 and CDR2 from the germline V gene are MNHNY and SVGAGI (reference sequence). With 6 bases removed from V and 5 bases from J, the gap between germline ends came to 19 bases. The CDR3 loop spans 15 amino acids. CDR3 sequence: CASSHRDTGGTEAFF. The DNA for the CDR3 is TGTGCCAGCAGCCATCGAGACACCGGGGGAACTGAAGCTTTCTTT.

This rearrangement joins TRBV19 to TRBJ2-1; possible D gene TRBD2, 5 bases. The CDR3 is made up of 13 amino acids. The germline V gene has CDR1 LNHDA and CDR2 SQIVND (reference sequence). The V end was cut by 6 bases, the J end by 2 bases, with 8 bases between. The CDR3 DNA sequence: TGTGCCAGTAGCAGCGGAGCCTACAATGAGCAGTTCTTC. This codes for CASSSGAYNEQFF.

In the case of this clone: A junction end diverges from the germline sequence, so it may reflect a read error. This specimen includes other DNA sequences encoding the same CDR3. V gene TRBV2 combines with J gene TRBJ2-1; unclear D gene. This CDR3 region has 14 residues. Germline V CDR1 and CDR2: SNHLY, FYNNEI. The CDR3 is CASRFGDPTDEQFF. The CDR3 nucleotides read TGCGCCAGCAGATTCGGAGATCCCACGGATGAGCAGTTCTTC.

This rearrangement joins TRBV6-1 to TRBJ1-2, with TRBD1 matching 7 bases. This CDR3 contains 14 residues. The trim removed 1 base at V and 5 bases at J, leaving 4 bases unmatched. CDR1 is MNHNS and CDR2 is SASEGT in the germline V gene. CDR3 protein: CASSEGDSFYGYTF. CDR3 in DNA: TGTGCCAGCAGTGAAGGGGACAGCTTTTATGGCTACACCTTC.

This sequence joins TRBV5-6 and TRBJ2-5; D is possibly TRBD1 (5 bases). The CDR3 consists of 13 residues. Trimming removed 1 base from V and 5 bases from J, with 9 bases in between. Per the germline V gene, CDR1 is SGHDT and CDR2 is YYEEEE. CDR3 in amino acids: CASSLSHRETQYF. The CDR3 nucleotides read TGTGCCAGCAGCTTGTCGCACAGGGAGACCCAGTACTTC.

This chain connects TRBV10-2 to TRBJ1-2; 8 nucleotides line up with TRBD1. Germline CDR1 and CDR2: WSHSY and SAAADI. The CDR3 loop spans 15 amino acids. Trimming cost V 0 bases and J 4 bases; bases outside gene matches: 4. The CDR3 nucleotides are TGCGCCAGCAGTGAGTCGTCAGGGGGCCTCTATGGCTACACCTTC. Its protein product is CASSESSGGLYGYTF.

The CDR3 region is CASSISTGSYEQYF. In DNA form, the CDR3 reads TGTGCCAGTAGTATCTCTACAGGGAGCTACGAGCAGTACTTC. The chain employs TRBV19 and TRBJ2-7; weak D call: TRBD1 (6 bases). The CDR3 spans 14 residues. Trimming took off 3 bases at V and 3 bases at J, with 12 bases between the two ends. The germline gives CDR1 LNHDA, CDR2 SQIVND (reference sequence).

In DNA form, the CDR3 reads TGTGCCAGCAGTTCCGGGACTAGCGGGAGCGAGACCCAGTACTTC. It translates to CASSSGTSGSETQYF. The genes are TRBV28 and TRBJ2-5; 14 positions match TRBD2. The CDR3 has 15 residues. Trimming took 4 bases from V and 5 from J; bases not matched to a gene: 3. The germline gives CDR1 MDHEN, CDR2 SYDVKM.

The rearrangement uses TRBV5-5 and TRBJ1-1; 7 bases map to TRBD1. In germline, CDR1 is SGHKS, CDR2 YYEKEE (reference sequence). The CDR3 length is 14 residues. The V and J ends lost 2 bases and 6 bases, in that order; junction bases with no gene match: 7. The CDR3 DNA is TGTGCCAGCAGCTTCGGGACAGACGGGTCTGAAGCTTTCTTT. This sequence encodes CASSFGTDGSEAFF.

The gene calls are TRBV5-5 and TRBJ2-1; TRBD2 matches 10 bases. Germline CDR1 is SGHKS and CDR2 is YYEKEE (reference sequence). Germline trimming cut 4 bases from V and 6 bases from J; bases unmatched to any gene: 4. The CDR3 spans 14 residues. The CDR3 is CASSGLAVINEQFF. The CDR3 DNA follows: TGTGCCAGCAGCGGACTAGCGGTAATCAATGAGCAGTTCTTC. Based on the CDR3 plus reference TRBV5-5 and TRBJ2-1, the full variable domain is DAGVTQSPTHLIKTRGQQVTLRCSPISGHKSVSWYQQVLGQGPQFIFQYYEKEERGRGNFPDRFSARQFPNYSSELNVNALLLGDSALYLCASSGLAVINEQFFGPGTRLTVL.

The chain couples TRBV7-9 to TRBJ2-7, with 10 bases that match TRBD2. Germline loops: CDR1 SEHNR, CDR2 FQNEAQ (reference sequence). CDR3 length: 17 residues. J gave up 1 base and V 5 bases, and 11 bases lay outside the gene matches. The CDR3 sequence is CASSQRVAGGSSYEQYF. Here the CDR3 DNA reads TGTGCCAGCAGCCAGCGGGTAGCGGGAGGATCGTCCTACGAGCAGTACTTC.

The chain couples TRBV2 to TRBJ2-1, with 13 bases aligning to TRBD2. This CDR3 spans 15 amino acids. The germline gives CDR1 SNHLY, CDR2 FYNNEI. With V trimmed by 6 bases and J by 6 bases, 5 bases remained unmatched. CDR3 sequence reads: CASRPRLAGGNEQFF. The CDR3 nucleotides are TGTGCCAGCAGACCCAGACTAGCGGGAGGCAATGAGCAGTTCTTC.

The chain joins TRBV18 to TRBJ1-4; 9 bases line up with TRBD1. V shed 4 bases and J 6 bases; nucleotides not matched to a gene: 3. This CDR3 contains 14 residues. Germline V gene data show CDR1 as KGHSH and CDR2 as LQKENI. For the CDR3, the DNA is TGTGCCAGCTCACAACAGGGGGCATATGAAAAACTGTTTTTT. Protein: CASSQQGAYEKLFF. Drawing the rest from reference TRBV18 and TRBJ1-4, the complete variable domain is NAGVMQNPRHLVRRRGQEARLRCSPMKGHSHVYWYRQLPEEGLKFMVYLQKENIIDESGMPKERFSAEFPKEGPSILRIQQVVRGDSAAYFCASSQQGAYEKLFFGSGTQLSVL.

The chain joins TRBV30 to TRBJ1-1, with D unresolved. The germline V gene has CDR1 GTSNPN and CDR2 SVGIG (reference sequence). The CDR3 consists of 11 residues. Trimming took 3 bases from V and 8 from J, leaving 10 bases between them. The CDR3 DNA is TGTGCCTGGAGAAGGTCAGAAGAAGCTTTCTTT. This sequence encodes CAWRRSEEAFF.

Details on this clone: Other DNA sequences within the sample encode an identical CDR3. V is TRBV27 and J is TRBJ2-1; D could derive from TRBD1 or TRBD2 (5 bases each). This CDR3 has 15 residues. With 3 bases removed from V and 4 bases from J, the gap between germline ends came to 13 bases. CDR1 and CDR2 from the germline V gene are MNHEY and SMNVEV (reference sequence). The CDR3 region has the DNA TGTGCCAGCAGTTTGTTGGGGGAAGAATACAATGAGCAGTTCTTC. Translated: CASSLLGEEYNEQFF.

The chain is built from TRBV28 and TRBJ1-1, with D perhaps matching TRBD1 (6 bases). In germline, CDR1 is MDHEN, CDR2 SYDVKM. The CDR3 length is 16 residues. Trimming removed 7 bases from V and 0 bases from J, with 18 bases in between. CDR3 in amino acids: CASTLGGALMNTEAFF. The CDR3 region has the DNA TGTGCCAGCACCCTCGGGGGGGCCCTTATGAACACTGAAGCTTTCTTT.

The rearrangement links TRBV27 to TRBJ2-3; D is perhaps TRBD2 (6 bases). This CDR3 has 12 residues. V was pared by 5 bases and J by 10 bases, with 13 bases between. The germline V gene encodes CDR1 MNHEY and CDR2 SMNVEV (reference sequence). The CDR3 nucleotides are TGTGCCAGCAGTGCACCCAGCGGGCCGCAGTATTTT. Amino acids: CASSAPSGPQYF.

In this sample, this clone turned up once. Given the absence of the conserved phenylalanine or tryptophan at the CDR3 end, a read error is likely. It is unclear where the CDR3 begins or ends on the DNA, so no DNA is shown, and the CDR3 is as TCRdb lists it. The chain has TRBV2 and TRBJ1-1. Germline values: CDR1 SNHLY, CDR2 FYNNEI. The length of the CDR3 is 11 amino acids, counting both ends. The CDR3 protein is CASSEKPPRVS.

The chain uses TRBV5-1 and TRBJ2-1; D perhaps matches TRBD2 (6 bases). V lost 2 bases to trimming and J lost 0 bases, with 12 bases between them. The germline V gene has CDR1 SGHRS and CDR2 YFSETQ. CDR3 size: 16 residues. CDR3 coding DNA: TGCGCCAGCAGCTTCAGTGCGGGACCCTCCTACAATGAGCAGTTCTTC. Translation: CASSFSAGPSYNEQFF.

The chain employs TRBV30 and TRBJ2-2; D remains unclear. CDR1 is GTSNPN, CDR2 SVGIG, per germline (reference sequence). The CDR3 runs 12 residues. Trimming cost V 1 base and J 5 bases, with 5 bases left between them. The CDR3 here is CAWSGGTGELFF. The CDR3 DNA reads TGTGCCTGGAGTGGGGGTACCGGGGAGCTGTTTTTT.